This T cell receptor beta chain derives from a study of T cells in Graves' hyperthyroidism and ophthalmopathy. Study-wide background: The authors collected peripheral blood at initial diagnosis, before any treatment.

Study-level results: Researchers report that a 13 V-J model separated ophthalmopathy from stable hyperthyroidism.

Trimming left V 5 bases short and J 3 bases short, with 16 bases between. The CDR3 has 15 amino acids. The germline gives CDR1 MDHEN, CDR2 SYDVKM. Remarks on this clonotype: The antigen is not known.

Amplification of TCR beta CDR3 regions used RNA as the template. HTBI primers were employed in a first-round RT-PCR of the TCR CDR3. In TCRdb, the multiplex PCR reads were re-called with MiXCR into one record per CDR3 protein. In the table there are about 640,000 distinct CDR3 sequences, about 20% of which are singletons. The sequence derives from a man aged 25-40 years with Graves' ophthalmopathy. The V and J genes are TRBV28 and TRBJ1-2; tentatively, D is TRBD1 (6 bases). Sequencing used blood. DNA of the CDR3: TGTGCCAGCAGTCCGATCCAGGGGTTTGACTATGGCTACACCTTC. Translating gives CASSPIQGFDYGYTF.